These 5 T cell receptor beta chains came from one sample sequenced in a study of blood T cell repertoires in COVID-19. Profiled with immunoSEQ multiplex PCR; TCRdb holds only in-frame clones, not every one. The data contain 100,000 or so clones, roughly 86% of them singletons. Sequences were obtained from peripheral blood. The source of these receptors is a human donor in a cohort sampled during active COVID-19.

The rearrangement links TRBV6-2 or TRBV6-3 to TRBJ2-1, with TRBD2 as a possible D gene (5 bases). Trimming stripped 2 bases from V and 6 bases from J, with 26 bases between. Germline V CDR1 and CDR2: MNHEY, SVGEGT. There are 19 residues in the CDR3. Here the CDR3 reads CASSYAPRSDSAIPNEQFF. CDR3 nucleotide sequence: TGTGCCAGCAGTTACGCCCCCCGTTCGGATAGCGCCATCCCCAATGAGCAGTTCTTC.

This sequence joins TRBV9 and TRBJ1-1; D gene unclear. Trimming stripped 2 bases from V and 4 bases from J, with 15 bases between. The CDR3 is 15 residues long. Germline V gives CDR1 SGDLS, CDR2 YYNGEE. The CDR3 sequence is CASSVGGPLATEAFF. The DNA for the CDR3 is TGTGCCAGCAGCGTGGGAGGGCCCCTGGCCACTGAAGCTTTCTTT.

The V gene is TRBV2, the J gene TRBJ1-2; D not resolved. V was trimmed by 4 bases and J by 8 bases, leaving 8 bases between them. Looked up from germline, CDR1 is SNHLY and CDR2 is FYNNEI. The length of the CDR3 is 11 residues. CDR3 nucleotides: TGTGCCAGCAGTGGAGGGAGCGGCTACACCTTC. Protein product: CASSGGSGYTF.

V is TRBV5-1 and J is TRBJ1-1; TRBD1 agrees at 7 bases. The germline gives CDR1 SGHRS, CDR2 YFSETQ. The CDR3 has 14 residues. The junction had 13 bases not matched to a gene; V was cut back by 4 bases and J by 10 bases. This CDR3 is CASSPSDRARGAFF. The CDR3 region has the DNA TGCGCCAGCAGCCCTAGTGACAGGGCCCGGGGAGCTTTCTTT.

This clone was counted a single time. The chain couples TRBV6-5 to TRBJ2-7; tentatively, D is TRBD1 (5 bases). Germline assignment: CDR1 MNHEY and CDR2 SVGAGI. V was cut by 4 bases and J by 5 bases, with 21 bases left in between. This CDR3 has 16 residues. CDR3 bases: TGTGCCAGCAGTTTCCTCCGACAGATTACCGTCGACGAGCAGTACTTC. It is translated as CASSFLRQITVDEQYF.